Listed here are 9 T cell receptor beta chains from one sample, sequenced in a study of Graves' ophthalmopathy and Graves' hyperthyroidism. Scientists amplified the TCR beta CDR3 regions from RNA transcripts. RT-PCR in the first round used HTBI primers; a second-round multiplex PCR followed. One entry per CDR3 protein, called by TCRdb with MiXCR from the multiplex PCR reads. The sample includes under 250,000 distinct CDR3 sequences, roughly 27% of them seen just once. Sequencing used peripheral blood. The receptors stem from a man aged 45-65 years with Graves' ophthalmopathy.

This clonotype came up many times. This sequence joins TRBV27 and TRBJ1-2, with D possibly matching TRBD1 (5 bases). Germline CDR1 reads MNHEY; CDR2 reads SMNVEV (reference sequence). V lost 3 bases and J 7 bases, leaving 27 bases between the germline ends. CDR3 size: 18 residues. The CDR3 spells CASSFKGRPHVLISGYTF. In DNA, the CDR3 is TGTGCCAGCAGTTTCAAGGGACGGCCCCACGTCCTAATAAGTGGCTACACCTTC.

The chain combines TRBV7-8 with TRBJ1-6, with a possible D match to TRBD1 (5 bases). CDR1 and CDR2 (germline): SGHVS, FQNEAQ. Trimming cost V 5 bases and J 10 bases, with 12 bases left between them. The CDR3 contains 13 residues. The CDR3 loop is CASSNRQGSPLHF. In DNA, the CDR3 is TGTGCCAGCAGCAACAGGCAGGGCTCACCCCTCCACTTT.

This clonotype was observed many times. The rearrangement links TRBV20-1 to TRBJ2-5; 8 nucleotides line up with TRBD1. Trimming removed 6 bases from V and 5 bases from J; junction bases left unmatched: 14. The CDR3 is 15 amino acids. Germline assignment: CDR1 DFQATT and CDR2 SNEGSKA (reference sequence). CDR3 region: CSARGGQGLLETQYF. DNA for the CDR3: TGCAGTGCGAGGGGCGGACAGGGCCTTCTTGAGACCCAGTACTTC.

The table lists this clonotype with many counts. The CDR3: CASSRYEQYF. In DNA, the CDR3 is TGTGCCAGCAGTCGATACGAGCAGTACTTC. This chain joins TRBV28 and TRBJ2-7; D remains ambiguous. Germline V gene data show CDR1 as MDHEN and CDR2 as SYDVKM. The CDR3 is made up of 10 amino acids. Trimming took 5 bases from V and 4 from J, leaving 3 bases between them.

The rearrangement joins TRBV9 to TRBJ2-7; D possibly uses TRBD1 or TRBD2 (5 bases each). CDR3 length: 15 residues. Germline CDR1 SGDLS, CDR2 YYNGEE. Trimming shortened V by 4 bases and J by 2 bases, and 16 bases separated the two germline ends. The CDR3 DNA sequence: TGTGCCAGCAGCTTCCACGGGGACGGGCCCTACGAGCAGTACTTC. This sequence encodes CASSFHGDGPYEQYF.

The chain employs TRBV11-2 and TRBJ1-1, with a possible D match to TRBD1 (5 bases). Trimming stripped 6 bases from V and 4 bases from J, with 12 bases between. The CDR3 runs 13 residues. CDR1 is SGHAT and CDR2 is FQNNGV in the germline V gene. The CDR3 here is CASSAGRGTEAFF. As DNA, the CDR3 is TGTGCCAGCAGTGCGGGGCGAGGCACTGAAGCTTTCTTT. The variable domain in full, with the rest retrieved from reference TRBV11-2 and TRBJ1-1, is EAGVAQSPRYKIIEKRQSVAFWCNPISGHATLYWYQQILGQGPKLLIQFQNNGVVDDSQLPKDRFSAERLKGVDSTLKIQPAKLEDSAVYLCASSAGRGTEAFFGQGTRLTVV.

This clonotype was counted at least ten times. The chain has TRBV6-1 and TRBJ2-3; TRBD1 matches 7 bases. This CDR3 is built from 15 residues. The V and J ends lost 2 bases and 1 base, in that order; junction bases with no gene match: 3. CDR1 and CDR2 (germline): MNHNS, SASEGT. The CDR3 bases are TGTGCCAGCAGTGAATCCGGGACAGGCACAGATACGCAGTATTTT. This gives the protein CASSESGTGTDTQYF.

In its sample, this clonotype was seen many times. This chain links TRBV7-6 with TRBJ2-5, with D maybe TRBD1 (6 bases). Germline V lookup: CDR1 SGHVS, CDR2 FNYEAQ. The CDR3 has 14 amino acids. Trimming stripped 0 bases from V and 6 bases from J, with 11 bases between. The CDR3 loop reads CASSLAQGEKTQYF. DNA for the CDR3: TGTGCCAGCAGCTTAGCACAGGGAGAAAAGACCCAGTACTTC.

This chain links TRBV12-3 or TRBV12-4 with TRBJ1-1; the match to TRBD1 covers 7 bases. J lost 9 bases, V lost 10 bases, and 11 bases had no gene match. The CDR3 loop spans 12 amino acids. CDR3 in amino acids: CAISPDRVQAFF. CDR3 nucleotides: TGTGCCATCAGCCCCGACAGGGTCCAAGCTTTCTTT.